This T cell receptor (beta chain) was captured by sequencing in a study of blood T cell repertoires in COVID-19. Study-wide background: Researchers got acute and convalescent COVID-19 samples from the United States, Italy and Spain. Nucleic acid was either cDNA or gDNA, and it came from T cells, B-cell-depleted T cells, or PBMCs.

This CDR3 spans 13 amino acids. V shed 6 bases and J shed 4 bases, with 10 bases lying between them. Assay used: immunoSEQ multiplex PCR; TCRdb lists only in-frame clones, some missing. This sample has 35,000 to 55,000 clones; roughly 90% occur once, and the top ten carry 2.5% to 3%. Sequenced input: peripheral blood. The V and J genes are TRBV12-3 or TRBV12-4 and TRBJ1-5; D perhaps matches TRBD1 (6 bases). This clonotype was sampled from a man in his forties or fifties with active COVID-19. This chain's CDR3 is CASSQGGNQPQHF. The CDR3 DNA sequence: TGTGCCAGCAGCCAAGGGGGTAATCAGCCCCAGCATTTT.